This T cell receptor (beta chain) was sequenced for a study of tumor-infiltrating lymphocytes in primary liver carcinoma. Blood RNA originated from unsorted whole blood, with germline DNA additionally extracted. Infection with HBV was chronic in patients; they were treatment-naive. Using a constant-region primer together with ProtoScript II reverse transcriptase, TCR beta cDNA was made from about 500 ng of total RNA. Three-round nested multiplex PCR performed with slightly modified ARM-PCR produced the TCR beta libraries. Forward primers for TRBV1-TRBV30 and a C-beta reverse primer served the first two PCR rounds, at about 10 cycles each. From the multiplex PCR reads, TCRdb called clonotypes with MiXCR, one entry per CDR3 protein. The data hold approximately 330,000 distinct CDR3 sequences, with less than 70% observed a single time. Trimming left V 4 bases short and J 3 bases short, with 11 bases between. Per the germline V gene, CDR1 is SGHDT and CDR2 is YYEEEE. The CDR3 consists of 13 residues.

The source is a middle-aged man with primary liver carcinoma and hepatitis B virus infection. The sequencing sample was made of peripheral blood. The chain couples TRBV5-6 to TRBJ2-7; maybe TRBD2 (6 bases). The CDR3 sequence: CASSAGRYYEQYF. In DNA, the CDR3 is TGTGCCAGCAGCGCCGGGAGATACTACGAGCAGTACTTC. Using reference TRBV5-6 and TRBJ2-7 for the parts outside the CDR3, the full variable domain is DAGVTQSPTHLIKTRGQQVTLRCSPKSGHDTVSWYQQALGQGPQFIFQYYEEEERQRGNFPDRFSGHQFPNYSSELNVNALLLGDSALYLCASSAGRYYEQYFGPGTRLTVT.